One T cell receptor (beta chain) is described in this entry. Its specificity is not known. These data are taken from a study of cytotoxic CD8 clonotypes in ibrutinib-treated CLL. On the study more broadly: There were, on average, about 250,000 productive templates and about 85,000 productive rearrangements per sample.

The CDR3 is 19 amino acids. Germline-derived CDR1 and CDR2 are LGHNA and YNFKEQ. V shed 4 bases and J shed 1 base, with 25 bases lying between them. Study observations and caveats: While tracking circulating CD8+ T-cell counts, baseline clonality exceeded that of age-matched healthy donors.

Method: immunoSEQ multiplex PCR; TCRdb's copy keeps in-frame clones and lacks some. In the table there are some 290,000 clones, roughly 79% of which are singletons. The sample here was PBMCs, taken before ibrutinib treatment. The TCR comes from a human donor with chronic lymphocytic leukemia. This chain uses TRBV4-2 with TRBJ1-1; unclear D gene. The CDR3 reads CASSPWVGPAGTGNTEAFF. Written as DNA, the CDR3 is TGTGCCAGCAGCCCATGGGTCGGCCCGGCAGGCACCGGGAACACTGAAGCTTTCTTT.